Listed below are T cell receptor beta chains from one sample, sequenced in a study of blood T cell repertoires in COVID-19. The repertoire was sequenced with immunoSEQ multiplex PCR; TCRdb's copy has only in-frame clones and lacks some. The sample lists over 150,000 clones, approximately 86% occurring once. Source material: peripheral blood. The origin of the receptors is an older woman who had recovered from COVID-19. Each CDR3 is given with its conserved first and last residue. A D gene is named only where the DNA matches it firmly. Only part of the rows carry a size: once, few, many, or a class if the clone is expanded.

clone_size,d_call,j_call,v_call,cdr3_aa,cdr3_nt
-,TRBD1,TRBJ2-6,TRBV5-4,CASRRQGSPTRSGANVLTF,TGTGCCAGCAGAAGACAGGGAAGTCCCACCCGCTCTGGGGCCAACGTCCTGACTTTC
-,TRBD1,TRBJ1-4,TRBV29-1,CSVEEGQSNEKLFF,TGCAGCGTTGAGGAGGGACAGAGTAATGAAAAACTGTTTTTT
-,TRBD1,TRBJ1-4,TRBV18,CASSEQGSNEKLFF,TGTGCCAGCTCTGAACAGGGGTCTAATGAAAAACTGTTTTTT
-,-,TRBJ1-1,TRBV29-1,CSVEDPGRDTEAFF,TGCAGCGTTGAAGATCCCGGGAGGGACACTGAAGCTTTCTTT
-,-,TRBJ2-5,TRBV7-2,CASSRLTSSPPETQYF,TGTGCCAGCAGCCGCCTTACTAGCTCCCCCCCGGAGACCCAGTACTTC
-,-,TRBJ1-2,TRBV13,CASSFPPSGGYTF,TGTGCCAGCAGCTTCCCCCCTTCGGGTGGCTACACCTTC
-,-,TRBJ1-2,TRBV4-3,CASSQDSNSAYGYTF,TGCGCCAGCAGCCAAGATTCGAACTCTGCCTATGGCTACACCTTC
-,-,TRBJ1-2,TRBV4-3,CASSPGPGPPGDGYTF,TGCGCCAGCAGCCCAGGCCCGGGCCCACCGGGGGATGGCTACACCTTC
-,-,TRBJ1-2,TRBV6-5,CASEGEGYGYTF,TGTGCCAGCGAAGGGGAAGGATATGGCTACACCTTC
-,-,TRBJ2-4,TRBV5-1,CASSGGQLGAKNIQYF,TGCGCCAGCAGCGGGGGACAACTCGGAGCCAAAAACATTCAGTACTTC
-,-,TRBJ1-3,TRBV28,CASKGVWTSGNTIYF,TGTGCCAGCAAGGGGGTGTGGACATCTGGAAACACCATATATTTT
-,-,TRBJ1-1,TRBV12-3/TRBV12-4,CASSLQNTEAFF,TGTGCCAGCAGTTTACAAAACACTGAAGCTTTCTTT
-,TRBD2,TRBJ2-3,TRBV20-1,CSASASGGAGDTQYF,TGCAGTGCTAGTGCTAGCGGGGGGGCCGGTGATACGCAGTATTTT
-,TRBD1,TRBJ1-5,TRBV7-9,CASSGPGQVQPQHF,TGTGCCAGCAGCGGACCGGGACAGGTCCAGCCCCAGCATTTT
few,-,TRBJ1-6,TRBV4-3,CASSPVPNSPLHF,TGCGCCAGCTCACCAGTCCCCAATTCACCCCTCCACTTT
-,-,TRBJ1-2,TRBV7-9,CASSFDSYGYTF,TGTGCCAGCAGCTTTGACAGCTATGGCTACACCTTC
-,TRBD1,TRBJ1-6,TRBV5-4,CASSSDRDSPLHF,TGTGCCAGCAGCTCGGACAGGGACTCACCCCTCCACTTT
-,-,TRBJ1-1,TRBV5-1,CASSFAGDGTEAFF,TGCGCCAGCAGCTTTGCAGGGGATGGCACTGAAGCTTTCTTT
-,TRBD1,TRBJ1-4,TRBV18,CASSRDSNEKLFF,TGTGCCAGCTCTCGGGACAGTAATGAAAAACTGTTTTTT
-,-,TRBJ1-5,TRBV19,CASSTTGYQPQHF,TGTGCCAGTAGTACCACAGGGTATCAGCCCCAGCATTTT
-,-,TRBJ1-2,TRBV20-1,CSASPSNYGYTF,TGCAGTGCTAGTCCTTCCAACTATGGCTACACCTTC
-,-,TRBJ2-5,TRBV10-3,CAISESLAQQETQYF,TGTGCCATCAGTGAGTCGCTAGCGCAACAAGAGACCCAGTACTTC
-,-,TRBJ2-5,TRBV11-2,CASSLRGGFQETQYF,TGTGCCAGCAGCCTACGTGGCGGGTTCCAAGAGACCCAGTACTTC
-,-,TRBJ1-4,TRBV3-1/TRBV3-2,CASSQDPVWGLINEKLFF,TGTGCCAGCAGCCAAGATCCTGTGTGGGGACTGATTAATGAAAAACTGTTTTTT
-,TRBD2,TRBJ2-3,TRBV6-2/TRBV6-3,CASSYPILAGGLKDTQYF,TGTGCCAGCAGTTACCCGATACTAGCGGGGGGCCTCAAGGATACGCAGTATTTT
-,TRBD1,TRBJ2-6,TRBV10-3,CAISKQGGSGANVLTF,TGTGCCATCAGCAAACAGGGGGGATCTGGGGCCAACGTCCTGACTTTC
once,-,TRBJ1-1,TRBV28,CASSFEDTEAFF,TGTGCCAGCAGTTTTGAGGACACTGAAGCTTTCTTT
once,TRBD1,TRBJ2-7,TRBV18,CASSTQGRPSYEQYF,TGTGCCAGCTCAACACAGGGGCGTCCGTCCTACGAGCAGTACTTC
-,-,TRBJ1-5,TRBV27,CASSLTRNSNQPQHF,TGTGCCAGCAGTTTAACCAGGAATAGCAATCAGCCCCAGCATTTT
-,TRBD2,TRBJ2-1,TRBV7-3,CASSLSAAGLGHNEQFF,TGTGCCAGCAGCTTATCGGCGGCGGGACTAGGTCATAATGAGCAGTTCTTC
-,TRBD1,TRBJ2-3,TRBV24-1,CATSDPRTGGDTQYF,TGTGCCACCAGTGATCCTCGGACAGGGGGAGATACGCAGTATTTT
once,TRBD2,TRBJ2-5,TRBV19,CASQRGPQETQYF,TGTGCCAGCCAGCGGGGCCCCCAAGAGACCCAGTACTTC
once,-,TRBJ2-5,TRBV20-1,CSASTGGDQETQYF,TGCAGTGCTAGTACAGGTGGGGACCAAGAGACCCAGTACTTC
-,-,TRBJ2-1,TRBV5-5,CASSPREYNEQFF,TGTGCCAGCAGCCCTCGGGAGTACAATGAGCAGTTCTTC
-,-,TRBJ1-2,TRBV2,CASTGPQGNYGYTF,TGTGCCAGCACCGGCCCCCAGGGAAACTATGGCTACACCTTC
-,-,TRBJ1-5,TRBV11-2,CASSLPLQGFEYQPQHF,TGTGCCAGCAGCTTGCCGTTGCAGGGGTTTGAGTATCAGCCCCAGCATTTT
-,TRBD2,TRBJ2-1,TRBV28,CASSRGLAGYNEQFF,TGTGCCAGCAGTCGCGGGCTAGCGGGGTACAATGAGCAGTTCTTC
-,TRBD1,TRBJ1-5,TRBV28,CASSLSGTGVQPQHF,TGTGCCAGCAGTTTATCCGGGACAGGGGTTCAGCCCCAGCATTTT
-,-,TRBJ2-5,TRBV12-3/TRBV12-4,CASSPGQETQYF,TGTGCCAGCAGTCCCGGGCAAGAGACCCAGTACTTC
-,TRBD1,TRBJ1-2,TRBV30,CAWSTGTGHGYTF,TGTGCCTGGAGCACCGGGACAGGACATGGCTACACCTTC
-,TRBD1,TRBJ1-6,TRBV6-5,CASRAPGQSLVPLHF,TGTGCCAGCAGGGCACCGGGACAGTCCTTGGTACCCCTCCACTTT
once,-,TRBJ1-2,TRBV7-8,CASSQRTGNYGYTF,TGTGCCAGCAGCCAAAGAACAGGGAACTATGGCTACACCTTC
-,TRBD2,TRBJ2-3,TRBV6-2/TRBV6-3,CASSSLAGPVGTDTQYF,TGTGCCAGCAGTTCGCTAGCGGGACCGGTAGGCACAGATACGCAGTATTTT
-,-,TRBJ1-6,TRBV2,CASRDSNSPLHF,TGTGCCAGCAGGGACAGTAATTCACCCCTCCACTTT
-,TRBD1,TRBJ2-7,TRBV5-4,CASSSPTGTGTYEQYF,TGTGCCAGCAGCTCTCCAACAGGGACAGGTACCTACGAGCAGTACTTC
-,TRBD1,TRBJ2-5,TRBV5-1,CASSAGQGEETQYF,TGCGCCAGCAGCGCGGGACAGGGTGAAGAGACCCAGTACTTC
once,-,TRBJ1-6,TRBV3-1/TRBV3-2,CASSQDVVGRSPLHF,TGTGCCAGCAGCCAAGACGTAGTGGGGAGATCACCCCTCCACTTT
once,-,TRBJ2-5,TRBV5-6,CASSWRKAVGEETQYF,TGTGCCAGCAGCTGGAGGAAGGCGGTTGGGGAAGAGACCCAGTACTTC
-,-,TRBJ2-2,TRBV18,CASSLRERNTGELFF,TGTGCCAGCTCACTCCGAGAGAGGAACACCGGGGAGCTGTTTTTT
-,-,TRBJ2-7,TRBV23-1,CASSQSGTGEDEQYF,TGCGCCAGCAGTCAATCGGGAACAGGGGAGGACGAGCAGTACTTC
-,TRBD1,TRBJ2-1,TRBV7-2,CASSSQGIEQFF,TGTGCCAGCAGCTCACAGGGGATTGAGCAGTTCTTC
-,TRBD1,TRBJ1-2,TRBV7-9,CASSPGTGANYGYTF,TGTGCCAGCAGCCCAGGGACAGGAGCTAACTATGGCTACACCTTC
-,TRBD1,TRBJ2-7,TRBV18,CASSPYPPGTGTYEQYF,TGTGCCAGCTCACCGTACCCCCCCGGGACAGGAACCTACGAGCAGTACTTC
-,-,TRBJ1-6,TRBV18,CASSGGTHHDSSPLHF,TGTGCCAGCTCGGGGGGGACACACCACGACAGTTCACCCCTCCACTTT
once,TRBD1,TRBJ2-1,TRBV10-3,CAISAGTGAYNEQFF,TGTGCCATCAGTGCGGGGACAGGGGCGTACAATGAGCAGTTCTTC
-,-,TRBJ2-5,TRBV5-6,CASSRTGYRTETQYF,TGTGCCAGCAGCAGAACAGGGTACCGGACGGAGACCCAGTACTTC
-,-,TRBJ1-4,TRBV19,CASMEGRAGNEKLFF,TGTGCCAGTATGGAGGGTCGGGCCGGTAATGAAAAACTGTTTTTT